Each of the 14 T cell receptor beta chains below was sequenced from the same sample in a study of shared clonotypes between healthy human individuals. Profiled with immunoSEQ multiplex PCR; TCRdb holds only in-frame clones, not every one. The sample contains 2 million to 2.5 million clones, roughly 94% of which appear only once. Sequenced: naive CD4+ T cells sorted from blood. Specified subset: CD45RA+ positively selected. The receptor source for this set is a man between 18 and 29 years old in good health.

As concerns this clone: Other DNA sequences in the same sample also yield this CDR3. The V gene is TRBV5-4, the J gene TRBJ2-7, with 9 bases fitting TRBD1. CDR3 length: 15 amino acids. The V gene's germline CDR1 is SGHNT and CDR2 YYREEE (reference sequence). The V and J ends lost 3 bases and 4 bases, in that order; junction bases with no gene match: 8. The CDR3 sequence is CASSSTGTGSYEQYF. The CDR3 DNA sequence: TGTGCCAGCAGCTCGACCGGGACAGGGAGTTACGAGCAGTACTTC.

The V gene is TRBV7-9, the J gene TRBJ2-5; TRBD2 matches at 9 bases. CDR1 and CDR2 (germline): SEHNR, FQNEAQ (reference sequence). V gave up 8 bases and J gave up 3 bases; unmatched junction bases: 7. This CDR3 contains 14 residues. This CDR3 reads CASRPGLAEETQYF. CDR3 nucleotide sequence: TGTGCCAGCCGACCGGGACTAGCAGAAGAGACCCAGTACTTC.

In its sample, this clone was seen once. The CDR3 DNA reads TGTGCTAGTGGTTTGGAACGAACTCCAGTCCTTTCGGGGAATTCACCCCTCCACTTT. Its translation: CASGLERTPVLSGNSPLHF. The chain employs TRBV12-5 and TRBJ1-6; no clear D. The CDR3 is 19 residues long. The V gene lost 1 base and the J gene lost 7 bases, with 23 bases spanning the gap. The V gene's germline CDR1 is LGHNT and CDR2 FRNRAP.

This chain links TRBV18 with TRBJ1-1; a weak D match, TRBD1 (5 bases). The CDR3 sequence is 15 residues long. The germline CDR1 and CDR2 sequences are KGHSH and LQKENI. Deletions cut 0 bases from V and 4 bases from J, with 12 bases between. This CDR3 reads CASSPPATGGTEAFF. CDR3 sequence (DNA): TGTGCCAGCTCACCACCGGCTACAGGTGGCACTGAAGCTTTCTTT. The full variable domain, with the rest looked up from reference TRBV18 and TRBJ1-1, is NAGVMQNPRHLVRRRGQEARLRCSPMKGHSHVYWYRQLPEEGLKFMVYLQKENIIDESGMPKERFSAEFPKEGPSILRIQQVVRGDSAAYFCASSPPATGGTEAFFGQGTRLTVV.

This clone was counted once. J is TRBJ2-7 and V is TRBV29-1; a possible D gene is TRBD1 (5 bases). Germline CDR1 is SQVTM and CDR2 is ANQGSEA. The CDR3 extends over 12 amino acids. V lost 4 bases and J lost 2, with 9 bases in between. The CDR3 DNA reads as TGCAGCGTTGCGGACACTACCTACGAGCAGTACTTC. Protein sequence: CSVADTTYEQYF.

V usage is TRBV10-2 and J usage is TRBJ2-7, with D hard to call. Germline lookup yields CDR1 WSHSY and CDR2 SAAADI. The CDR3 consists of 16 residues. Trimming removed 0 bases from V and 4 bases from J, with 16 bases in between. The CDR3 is CASSESRPQDGYEQYF. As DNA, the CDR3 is TGCGCCAGCAGTGAGTCCCGCCCCCAAGACGGTTACGAGCAGTACTTC.

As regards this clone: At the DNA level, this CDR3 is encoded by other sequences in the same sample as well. CDR3 residues: CAISESRGGNTEAFF. CDR3 sequence (DNA): TGTGCCATCAGTGAGTCACGAGGGGGGAACACTGAAGCTTTCTTT. The chain combines TRBV10-3 with TRBJ1-1; a possible D gene is TRBD1 (6 bases). Germline V gives CDR1 ENHRY, CDR2 SYGVKD. This CDR3 comprises 15 residues. The V end lost 0 bases, the J end lost 1 base, and 9 bases lay between the germline ends.

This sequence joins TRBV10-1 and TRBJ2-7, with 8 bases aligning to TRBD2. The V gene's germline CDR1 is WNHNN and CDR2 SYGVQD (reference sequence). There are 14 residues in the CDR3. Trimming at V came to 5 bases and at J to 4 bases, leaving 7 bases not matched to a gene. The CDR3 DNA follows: TGCGCCAGCAGTAAAGCGGGAGCAAAGTACGAGCAGTACTTC. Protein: CASSKAGAKYEQYF.

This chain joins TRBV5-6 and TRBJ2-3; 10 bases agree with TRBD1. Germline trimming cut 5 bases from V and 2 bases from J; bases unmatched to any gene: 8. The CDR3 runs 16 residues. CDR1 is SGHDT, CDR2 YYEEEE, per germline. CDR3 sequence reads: CASSYRDRGSTDTQYF. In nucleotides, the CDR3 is TGTGCCAGCAGTTACCGGGACAGGGGATCCACAGATACGCAGTATTTT.

Here the CDR3 DNA reads TGTGCCAGTAGTATAGGCACCGGGTACAATGAAAAACTGTTTTTT. Translation: CASSIGTGYNEKLFF. V gene TRBV19 combines with J gene TRBJ1-4; D unresolved. With 1 base removed from V and 5 bases from J, the gap between germline ends came to 11 bases. Per germline, CDR1 LNHDA and CDR2 SQIVND (reference sequence). The CDR3 spans 15 residues.

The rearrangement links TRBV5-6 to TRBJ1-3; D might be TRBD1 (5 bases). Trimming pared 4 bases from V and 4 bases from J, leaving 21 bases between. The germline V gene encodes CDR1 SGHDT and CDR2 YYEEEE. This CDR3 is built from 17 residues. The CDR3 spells CASSTGAGLITGNTIYF. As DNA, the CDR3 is TGTGCCAGCAGCACCGGGGCAGGACTGATAACAGGAAACACCATATATTTT.

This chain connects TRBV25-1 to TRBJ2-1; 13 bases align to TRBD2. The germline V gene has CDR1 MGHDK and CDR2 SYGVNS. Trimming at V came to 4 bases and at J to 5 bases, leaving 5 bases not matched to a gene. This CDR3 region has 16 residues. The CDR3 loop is CASSGGTSGDDNEQFF. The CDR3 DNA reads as TGTGCCAGCAGTGGGGGGACTAGCGGGGACGACAATGAGCAGTTCTTC.

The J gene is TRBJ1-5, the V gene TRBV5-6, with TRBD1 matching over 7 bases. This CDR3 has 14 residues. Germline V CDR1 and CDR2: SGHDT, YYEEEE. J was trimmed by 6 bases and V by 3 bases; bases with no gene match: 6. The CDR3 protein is CASSSQGYVQPQHF. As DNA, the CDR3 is TGTGCCAGCAGCTCACAGGGGTACGTTCAGCCCCAGCATTTT.

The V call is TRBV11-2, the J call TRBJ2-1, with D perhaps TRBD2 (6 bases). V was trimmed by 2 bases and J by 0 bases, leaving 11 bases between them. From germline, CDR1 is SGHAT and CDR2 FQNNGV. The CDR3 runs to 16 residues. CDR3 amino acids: CASSLNSGSSYNEQFF. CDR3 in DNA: TGTGCCAGCAGCTTAAATAGCGGAAGCTCCTACAATGAGCAGTTCTTC.